This T cell receptor beta chain was identified in a study of human T cells and chemical hapten exposure (dated by TCRdb to the early 2020s). For the study in its entirety: For sensitization, 2% DPC in acetone was applied to an approximately 2 cm by approximately 2 cm area of upper inner arm skin. Patients additionally received weekly therapeutic DPC doses to the scalp throughout the roughly 25-week study period. Patch testing on the upper back used Finn chambers containing 0.01% DPC, with scoring done after 6 days according to International Contact Dermatitis Research Group standards. The mostly female patient cohort included alopecia areata with under or over 50% scalp involvement, alopecia totalis and alopecia universalis. Libraries were pooled for sequencing, and per-sample TCR yields varied mainly because of small differences in library volumes within the pool. This study followed changes in the peripheral blood TCR repertoire in vivo during primary and secondary sensitization of alopecia patients to the hapten diphenylcyclopropenone (DPC). Blood was sampled from patients pre-sensitization (week 0) and at 2, 6 and about 24 weeks after DPC sensitization. About 29 alopecia patients gave blood for TCR sequencing at one to four time points (pre-sensitization, 2, 6 and 24 weeks).

Findings and caveats that apply to the study as a whole: DPC sensitization did not change the number of TCRs with a frequency above 1 in 1000, and there was no evidence of changes in global repertoire structure. Repeated subsampling changed both the strength of the expansion versus patch-test correlation and the threshold at which that correlation became significant. Because every patient had alopecia, a presumed autoimmune disease, the patients' immune response might differ from that of healthy individuals. The number of PT1 expanded TCRs positively correlated with patch test score, significant at thresholds 8, 16 and 32 but not 4. Expanded TCRs formed significantly more large CDR3 similarity clusters than pre-sensitization or healthy control sets, consistent with antigen-driven responses.

Its CDR3 holds 14 amino acids, cysteine through phenylalanine. Of all the DNA, just the CDR3 is kept, 42 bases in frame from base 1. V was cut back by 2 bases and J by 2 bases, leaving a gap of 9 bases between them. Reading the germline V gene gives CDR1 MNHEY and CDR2 SVGEGT. Comments on this clonotype: The antigen this receptor binds is unknown. No quality values exist for individual bases; no much larger clone is one base distant.

Receptor libraries were prepared by RACE. TCRdb lists the instrument as NextSeq 500. Library preparation attached unique molecular identifiers to individual cDNA molecules for quantitative, reproducible TCR counting. From each blood RNA sample, both TCR alpha and TCR beta chains were sequenced. The original methods were these. Samples had a median of 95,638 TCRs, with a range from roughly 23,224 to 750,000. V, J and CDR3 annotation of the TCR reads was carried out using the Decombinator software suite. For PS versus PT1 abundance plots, all samples were subsampled to the same number of TCRs (28,000). TCRs were defined as expanded if absent before sensitization and observed at least eight times at the 2-week time point. Through fastp at Q25 and MiXCR, TCRdb rebuilt clones from the public reads, retaining in-frame beta chains. Rows with one shared CDR3 protein collapse into an entry with the most common genes and DNA. The authors' filters were not applied to this entry. The table for this sample lists more than 100,000 distinct CDR3 sequences; roughly an eighth of them were counted only once. Of the sample, 0.9% to 0.95% is held by the ten largest clones.

In the paper's terms, the time point label means: patch test 1, 2 weeks after DPC sensitization. Per the publication, the treatment or condition label means: therapeutic diphenylcyclopropenone sensitization with weekly scalp DPC. Blood at each patch-test visit was drawn before the patch test was applied. Patients were considered eligible if aged 18 to 70, diagnosed with alopecia and deemed suitable for DPC therapy, and patients were excluded if pregnant. Total RNA was extracted from unfractionated whole blood that had been collected in Tempus Blood RNA tubes. Here the chain combines TRBV6-2 or TRBV6-3 and TRBJ2-5; the D gene lacks a confident call. Sample: whole blood, taken in connection with sensitization to the hapten diphenylcyclopropenone (DPC). The receptor's source is a man younger than 35 with alopecia areata. Some clones in this sample may be carry-over from other donors' samples. The CDR3 loop reads CASSYIRRQETQYF. The sequenced DNA: TGTGCCAGCAGTTACATACGTCGGCAAGAGACCCAGTACTTC.